The 17 T cell receptor beta chains given below trace back to one sample, sequenced in a study of blood T cells in healthy people across ages. Next came a second PCR, run for about 6 to 11 cycles, which used a sample-barcoded 5' primer along with a J-beta primer mix. TCRdb reanalysed the 5' RACE reads using MiXCR and keeps one entry per CDR3 protein. The sample has about 1.5 million distinct CDR3 sequences, about 43% seen once. Sequencing was carried out using blood. The receptor set was obtained from a young woman in good health.

The chain uses TRBV7-2 and TRBJ2-7, with no clear D. The CDR3 length is 14 residues. Trimming removed 0 bases from V and 2 bases from J, with 8 bases in between. Germline V gives CDR1 SGHTA, CDR2 FQGNSA. This CDR3 is CASSLATSPYEQYF. CDR3 nucleotide sequence: TGTGCCAGCAGCTTAGCCACCTCCCCCTACGAGCAGTACTTC.

The genes are TRBV7-8 and TRBJ2-1, with 9 bases matching TRBD2. Germline CDR1 is SGHVS and CDR2 is FQNEAQ. This CDR3 region has 17 residues. V trimming: 4 bases; J trimming: 0 bases; junction bases outside the gene matches: 7. The DNA of the CDR3 is TGTGCCAGCAGCTCATGGACTAGCGTTGACTCCTACAATGAGCAGTTCTTC. The encoded protein is CASSSWTSVDSYNEQFF.

This clonotype appeared a single time. V usage is TRBV7-8 and J usage is TRBJ1-6; 7 bases fit TRBD1. The CDR3 covers 15 residues. V shed 2 bases and J 6 bases; nucleotides not matched to a gene: 4. Germline lookup yields CDR1 SGHVS and CDR2 FQNEAQ. As DNA, the CDR3 is TGTGCCAGCAGCTTAAGGGGGCTGGGTAATTCACCCCTCCACTTT. Amino acid sequence: CASSLRGLGNSPLHF.

The chain is built from TRBV13 and TRBJ2-5; D unclear. The CDR3 spans 15 residues. V lost 5 bases and J lost 4, with 17 bases in between. The V gene's germline CDR1 is PRHDT and CDR2 FYEKMQ (reference sequence). CDR3 loop: CASSHQARMRETQYF. The CDR3 coding sequence is TGTGCCAGCAGCCACCAAGCACGTATGAGAGAGACCCAGTACTTC. The full variable domain, in which reference TRBV13 and TRBJ2-5 provide the parts outside the CDR3, is AAGVIQSPRHLIKEKRETATLKCYPIPRHDTVYWYQQGPGQDPQFLISFYEKMQSDKGSIPDRFSAQQFSDYHSELNMSSLELGDSALYFCASSHQARMRETQYFGPGTRLLVL.

This chain joins TRBV6-5 and TRBJ1-1; no reliable D call. The V gene's germline CDR1 is MNHEY and CDR2 SVGAGI. The CDR3 contains 13 residues. The CDR3 sequence: CQAVGVENTEAFF. CDR3 bases: TGTCAGGCGGTGGGCGTGGAGAACACTGAAGCTTTCTTT.

This clonotype has a count of ten or more. The chain has TRBV29-1 and TRBJ1-2, with 7 positions matching TRBD1. Germline loops: CDR1 SQVTM, CDR2 ANQGSEA. V lost 7 bases and J lost 4; bases outside the gene matches: 15. This CDR3 is built from 15 residues. The CDR3 DNA follows: TGCAGCGCCTGGGGCCCTACAGGGGCCGGCTATGGCTACACCTTC. The encoded protein is CSAWGPTGAGYGYTF.

V usage is TRBV12-3 or TRBV12-4 and J usage is TRBJ1-1; D is unclear. The V end was cut by 5 bases, the J end by 7 bases, with 17 bases between. This CDR3 has 14 amino acids. CDR3 DNA: TGTGCCAGCAGTCGCCCCCTGGGCACGTATGAAGCTTTCTTT. This encodes CASSRPLGTYEAFF.

This clonotype was found many times. V usage is TRBV9 and J usage is TRBJ2-1; D not certain. This CDR3 contains 14 residues. The V and J ends lost 4 bases and 6 bases respectively, with 14 bases between them. Germline V CDR1 and CDR2: SGDLS, YYNGEE. In nucleotides, the CDR3 is TGTGCCAGCAGCCTTGTACCTGGAACCAATGAGCAGTTCTTC. This gives the protein CASSLVPGTNEQFF. Full variable domain (rest looked up from reference TRBV9 and TRBJ2-1): DSGVTQTPKHLITATGQRVTLRCSPRSGDLSVYWYQQSLDQGLQFLIQYYNGEERAKGNILERFSAQQFPDLHSELNLSSLELGDSALYFCASSLVPGTNEQFFGPGTRLTVL.

This clonotype was observed a handful of times. The chain combines TRBV20-1 with TRBJ1-2, with TRBD1 as a possible D gene (6 bases). The CDR3 length is 13 residues. Germline V gene lookup returns CDR1 DFQATT and CDR2 SNEGSKA (reference sequence). The V gene lost 3 bases and the J gene lost 5 bases, with 13 bases spanning the gap. The CDR3 DNA follows: TGCAGTGCTAGTCTACAGGGAGGATATGGCTACACCTTC. It translates to CSASLQGGYGYTF.

With respect to this clonotype: Germline is not matched at one junction end, which may reflect a read error. This chain joins TRBV7-2 and TRBJ2-5; 12 nucleotides agree with TRBD2. This CDR3 has 17 amino acids. Germline loops: CDR1 SGHTA, CDR2 FQGNSA. CDR3 protein: CASSLSRLAGEQETRYF. The DNA for the CDR3 is TGTGCCAGCAGCTTATCCAGACTAGCGGGAGAGCAAGAGACCCGGTACTTC.

J is TRBJ2-1 and V is TRBV6-1; the match to TRBD2 covers 7 bases. CDR1 MNHNS and CDR2 SASEGT come from the germline V gene. This CDR3 is 13 amino acids long. Trimming took 6 bases from V and 5 from J; bases not matched to a gene: 4. As DNA, the CDR3 is TGTGCCAGCAGGGAGCTAGCGGACAATGAGCAGTTCTTC. Its protein is CASRELADNEQFF.

This chain uses TRBV12-5 with TRBJ2-1, with 10 bases lining up with TRBD2. The germline CDR1 and CDR2 sequences are LGHNT and FRNRAP. The trim removed 3 bases at V and 0 bases at J, leaving 8 bases unmatched. The CDR3 spans 18 residues. The CDR3 loop is CASGFLLAGDYSYNEQFF. The DNA of the CDR3 is TGTGCTAGTGGTTTCCTCCTAGCGGGGGATTACTCCTACAATGAGCAGTTCTTC.

As to this clonotype: Mismatch with germline at one junction end may stem from a read error. V and J are TRBV11-2 and TRBJ2-2; TRBD2 matches at 11 bases. Germline V gene data show CDR1 as SGHAT and CDR2 as FQNNGV. CDR3 length: 17 amino acids. The CDR3 sequence: CAGSIIAGGSNTRELFF. The CDR3 DNA reads TGTGCCGGCAGCATCATAGCGGGAGGGTCCAACACCAGGGAGCTGTTTTTT.

J is TRBJ2-6 and V is TRBV28; D uncertain. The CDR3 has 21 residues. V was clipped by 3 bases and J by 0 bases, with 24 bases between them. Germline values: CDR1 MDHEN, CDR2 SYDVKM. This chain's CDR3 is CASSFNVWVTAILSGANVLTF. As DNA, the CDR3 is TGTGCCAGCAGTTTCAACGTCTGGGTCACAGCAATTCTCTCTGGGGCCAACGTCCTGACTTTC. The whole variable domain, remainder taken from reference TRBV28 and TRBJ2-6, is DVKVTQSSRYLVKRTGEKVFLECVQDMDHENMFWYRQDPGLGLRLIYFSYDVKMKEKGDIPEGYSVSREKKERFSLILESASTNQTSMYLCASSFNVWVTAILSGANVLTFGAGSRLTVL.

V gene TRBV6-2 or TRBV6-3 combines with J gene TRBJ1-1, with 9 bases fitting TRBD1. V shed 1 base, J shed 2 bases, and the junction held 5 bases outside the gene matches. The CDR3 spans 16 residues. Germline V gene sequence: CDR1 MNHEY, CDR2 SVGEGT. CDR3 sequence (DNA): TGTGCCAGCAGTTACTTTTCGGGACAGGGAAACACTGAAGCTTTCTTT. Encoded protein: CASSYFSGQGNTEAFF.

This clonotype was counted a few times. The V call is TRBV28, the J call TRBJ2-7; possible D gene TRBD1, 6 bases. Trimming took off 5 bases at V and 2 bases at J, with 16 bases between the two ends. Germline V gene lookup returns CDR1 MDHEN and CDR2 SYDVKM. The CDR3 has 15 amino acids. The CDR3 reads CASSTDWTVTYEQYF. Written as DNA, the CDR3 is TGTGCCAGCAGTACAGACTGGACAGTAACCTACGAGCAGTACTTC.

This clonotype was seen more than once but under ten times. V gene TRBV5-1 combines with J gene TRBJ2-3; 7 bases are shared with TRBD2. The CDR3 contains 17 residues. CDR1 SGHRS and CDR2 YFSETQ come from the germline V gene. V lost 7 bases, J lost 0 bases, and 14 bases stayed unmatched. CDR3 coding DNA: TGCGCCAGCCAAGAGACTAGCACTACTCGTAGCACAGATACGCAGTATTTT. Translating gives CASQETSTTRSTDTQYF.